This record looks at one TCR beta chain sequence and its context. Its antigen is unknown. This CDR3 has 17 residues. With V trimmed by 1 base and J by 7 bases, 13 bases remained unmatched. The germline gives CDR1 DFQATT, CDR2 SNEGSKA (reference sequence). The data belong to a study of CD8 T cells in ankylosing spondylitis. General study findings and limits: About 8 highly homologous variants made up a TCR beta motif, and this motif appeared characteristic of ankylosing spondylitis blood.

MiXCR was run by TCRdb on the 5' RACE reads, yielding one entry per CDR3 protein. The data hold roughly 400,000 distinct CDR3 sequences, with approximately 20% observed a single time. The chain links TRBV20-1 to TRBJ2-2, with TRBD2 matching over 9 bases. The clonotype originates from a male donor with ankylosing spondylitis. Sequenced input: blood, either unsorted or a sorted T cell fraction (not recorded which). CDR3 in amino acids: CSARGRLGSGSLGELFF. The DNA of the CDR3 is TGCAGTGCTAGAGGAAGGCTGGGTAGCGGGAGTCTCGGGGAGCTGTTTTTT.